The 20 T cell receptor beta chains reported below all come from one sample, sequenced in a study of blood T cell repertoires in COVID-19. Clones were sequenced by immunoSEQ multiplex PCR, and TCRdb holds only the in-frame ones, with some missing. Here the sample spans 150,000 or so clones, roughly four fifths being singletons. The sequenced sample was peripheral blood. These receptors were obtained from a man in his forties who had recovered from COVID-19.

The V call is TRBV7-8, the J call TRBJ2-7, with no clear D. The CDR3 loop spans 15 amino acids. V was cut by 7 bases and J by 4 bases, with 20 bases left in between. In germline, CDR1 is SGHVS, CDR2 FQNEAQ. The CDR3 DNA is TGTGCCAGCACCATTTCCCCCTATCGCCTATACGAGCAGTACTTC. Encoded protein: CASTISPYRLYEQYF.

The V gene is TRBV7-2, the J gene TRBJ2-5; 7 nucleotides line up with TRBD2. V shed 2 bases and J 4 bases; nucleotides not matched to a gene: 4. Germline assignment: CDR1 SGHTA and CDR2 FQGNSA. CDR3 length equals 14 residues. The CDR3 nucleotides read TGTGCCAGCAGCTTACTCGGGGGGATAGAGACCCAGTACTTC. Its translation: CASSLLGGIETQYF.

J is TRBJ2-3 and V is TRBV7-2; D remains ambiguous. The V and J ends lost 1 base and 4 bases respectively, with 6 bases between them. CDR3 length equals 13 residues. Germline lookup yields CDR1 SGHTA and CDR2 FQGNSA. CDR3 loop: CASSLVVADTQYF. The CDR3 DNA is TGTGCCAGCAGCTTAGTCGTAGCAGATACGCAGTATTTT.

The chain links TRBV27 to TRBJ2-7; a weak D match, TRBD1 (6 bases). V was pared by 4 bases and J by 1 base, with 8 bases between. This CDR3 has 13 amino acids. CDR1 is MNHEY, CDR2 SMNVEV, per germline (reference sequence). In nucleotides, the CDR3 is TGTGCCAGCAGTTCAACAGGGTCCTACGAGCAGTACTTC. Translation gives CASSSTGSYEQYF.

The chain links TRBV6-4 to TRBJ1-2; D gene ambiguous. CDR3 length: 13 amino acids. V was trimmed by 4 bases and J by 5 bases, leaving 11 bases between them. Looked up from germline, CDR1 is MRHNA and CDR2 is SNTAGT. CDR3 sequence reads: CASSAGRKYGYTF. The CDR3 nucleotides read TGTGCCAGCAGTGCTGGCAGGAAGTATGGCTACACCTTC.

This clone was counted only a few times. V is TRBV19 and J is TRBJ1-1; the D is unclear. The CDR3 is 17 residues long. Per germline, CDR1 LNHDA and CDR2 SQIVND (reference sequence). V lost 7 bases to trimming and J lost 4 bases, with 25 bases between them. The CDR3 here is CASIYGGRGNRVTEAFF. In DNA, the CDR3 is TGTGCCAGTATTTACGGTGGGAGAGGGAACCGGGTCACTGAAGCTTTCTTT.

The chain uses TRBV6-6 and TRBJ1-2; D uncertain. CDR3 length: 11 residues. V gave up 8 bases and J gave up 6 bases, with 10 bases separating them. Germline values: CDR1 MNHNY, CDR2 SVGAGI (reference sequence). CDR3 sequence: CASQSKNGYTF. For the CDR3, the DNA is TGTGCCAGCCAGTCGAAGAATGGCTACACCTTC.

The rearrangement joins TRBV7-8 to TRBJ1-6; unclear D gene. Germline V gene data show CDR1 as SGHVS and CDR2 as FQNEAQ. V lost 0 bases to trimming and J lost 6 bases, with 9 bases between them. The CDR3 spans 15 residues. This CDR3 reads CASSLALASNSPLHF. In DNA form, the CDR3 reads TGTGCCAGCAGCTTAGCGCTGGCAAGTAATTCACCCCTCCACTTT.

The chain uses TRBV21-1 and TRBJ2-7; the D call in the table, TRBD1, was not verified against the DNA. TRBV21-1 is a known pseudogene. The CDR3 is made up of 12 amino acids. The CDR3 is CASTSGGYEQYF. The CDR3 DNA is TGTGCCAGCACCTCAGGGGGCTACGAGCAGTACTTC.

This chain links TRBV19 with TRBJ2-3; weak D call: TRBD2 (5 bases). Trimming left V 7 bases short and J 2 bases short, with 10 bases between. The CDR3 totals 13 residues. The V gene's germline CDR1 is LNHDA and CDR2 SQIVND (reference sequence). The DNA for the CDR3 is TGTGCCAGTAAGGAGGTGGCCACAGATACGCAGTATTTT. Encoded protein: CASKEVATDTQYF.

This clone appeared a single time. The chain couples TRBV12-3 or TRBV12-4 to TRBJ2-5, with 7 nucleotides matching TRBD1. Trimming took 7 bases from V and 4 from J; bases not matched to a gene: 3. CDR3 length equals 12 residues. The CDR3 loop is CASTSGGETQYF. The CDR3 region has the DNA TGTGCCAGCACTTCAGGGGGAGAGACCCAGTACTTC.

The CDR3 region has the DNA TGTGCCAGCAGCGTAGCCACTAGGAACAGCGAGCAGTACTTC. As protein: CASSVATRNSEQYF. The chain is built from TRBV9 and TRBJ2-7; perhaps TRBD2 as D (5 bases). Germline V lookup: CDR1 SGDLS, CDR2 YYNGEE. V lost 0 bases and J 6 bases, leaving 13 bases between the germline ends. The CDR3 extends over 14 amino acids.

On this clone itself: At one boundary the junction diverges from the germline segment, which might be a read error. V gene TRBV6-1 combines with J gene TRBJ1-2, with 7 positions matching TRBD1. The CDR3 loop spans 14 amino acids. CDR1 and CDR2 from the germline V gene are MNHNS and SASEGT. The DNA of the CDR3 is TGTGCCAGCAGCGAAGACAGGGTCGCCTATGGCTACACCTTC. Translation gives CASSEDRVAYGYTF.

The gene calls are TRBV5-1 and TRBJ2-7, with 7 bases fitting TRBD1. The V gene end was trimmed by 0 bases and the J gene end by 1 base; junction bases not matched to a gene: 1. Per the germline V gene, CDR1 is SGHRS and CDR2 is YFSETQ. This CDR3 is built from 14 residues. CDR3: CASSLAGQSYEQYF. CDR3 DNA sequence: TGCGCCAGCAGCTTGGCGGGACAGTCCTACGAGCAGTACTTC.

V usage is TRBV4-2 and J usage is TRBJ1-4; the match to TRBD1 covers 10 bases. This CDR3 has 17 residues. The V gene end was trimmed by 2 bases and the J gene end by 2 bases; junction bases not matched to a gene: 5. CDR1 is LGHNA and CDR2 is YNFKEQ in the germline V gene. The CDR3 is CASSQWDRGSTNEKLFF. CDR3 coding DNA: TGTGCCAGCAGCCAATGGGACAGGGGATCCACTAATGAAAAACTGTTTTTT.

This chain joins TRBV25-1 and TRBJ2-7, with 7 bases identical to TRBD1. CDR1 MGHDK and CDR2 SYGVNS come from the germline V gene. V was pared by 3 bases and J by 4 bases, with 15 bases of the junction left unmatched. CDR3 length: 17 residues. This CDR3 reads CASSDRTPGQNQYEQYF. CDR3 coding DNA: TGTGCCAGCAGTGACCGTACTCCGGGACAGAACCAATACGAGCAGTACTTC.

This clone was counted a few times. The rearrangement uses TRBV19 and TRBJ1-2, with D possibly being TRBD1 (5 bases). Looked up from germline, CDR1 is LNHDA and CDR2 is SQIVND (reference sequence). Between the trimmed V and J ends, which lost 8 bases and 7 bases, there was a span of 20 bases. The CDR3 totals 14 residues. The CDR3 reads CASSRDPGRVGYTF. The CDR3 nucleotides are TGTGCCAGTTCTCGGGACCCGGGGAGGGTTGGCTACACCTTC. Combining the CDR3 with reference TRBV19 and TRBJ1-2 gives the whole variable domain DGGITQSPKYLFRKEGQNVTLSCEQNLNHDAMYWYRQDPGQGLRLIYYSQIVNDFQKGDIAEGYSVSREKKESFPLTVTSAQKNPTAFYLCASSRDPGRVGYTFGSGTRLTVV.

The rearrangement joins TRBV7-2 to TRBJ1-2; maybe TRBD1 (6 bases). V lost 0 bases to trimming and J lost 3 bases, with 11 bases between them. This CDR3 is 15 amino acids long. Germline CDR1 SGHTA, CDR2 FQGNSA. The CDR3 coding sequence is TGTGCCAGCAGCTTAGCACAGGGAATATACTATGGCTACACCTTC. Its protein product is CASSLAQGIYYGYTF.

The V gene is TRBV27, the J gene TRBJ2-1; 14 positions match TRBD2. V dropped 4 bases and J dropped 9; count of bases not matched to a gene: 2. Per germline, CDR1 MNHEY and CDR2 SMNVEV (reference sequence). CDR3 size: 14 residues. The CDR3 protein is CASSSGLAGVEQFF. For the CDR3, the DNA is TGTGCCAGCAGTTCGGGACTAGCGGGAGTTGAGCAGTTCTTC.

The chain combines TRBV28 with TRBJ1-2, with 8 bases that match TRBD1. The CDR3 spans 16 residues. Unmatched junction bases numbered 13, after V lost 6 bases and J lost 4 bases. Germline CDR1 MDHEN, CDR2 SYDVKM. The CDR3 sequence: CASRTTGATMSYGYTF. The CDR3 coding sequence is TGTGCCAGCAGGACGACAGGGGCCACTATGAGCTATGGCTACACCTTC.